This record covers a single TCR beta chain. Its specificity is not known. This CDR3 region has 14 residues. The germline V and J ends were trimmed by 5 bases and 2 bases, with 12 bases remaining between them. CDR1 and CDR2 (germline): MDHEN, SYDVKM. These data come from a study of T cell responses to AZD1222 COVID-19 vaccine. Study outcomes and limitations: Regions 160-218 and 743-854 held dominance among vaccine-associated CD4 TCRs, which spanned spike. The donors showed a predominance of white British ancestry and of females, with possible underestimation of clonal diversity. Every sample of the repertoires postdated the peak T cell response. Baseline testing showed seropositivity in only a handful of AZD1222 recipients.

Measured with immunoSEQ multiplex PCR; TCRdb has only the in-frame clones, and not every one. The table has roughly 100,000 clones, 86% seen once. The clonotype comes from an adult in good health. The chain combines TRBV28 with TRBJ2-5; tentatively, D is TRBD2 (5 bases). Sequencing was performed on peripheral blood, taken on day 0 of AZD1222 vaccination. CDR3 in amino acids: CASSPLERQETQYF. The DNA for the CDR3 is TGTGCCAGCAGTCCTCTCGAGCGGCAAGAGACCCAGTACTTC.